This entry concerns a single TCR beta chain. RNA was extracted with the RNeasy kit, and a quantity of about 0.45 to 1 ug was reverse transcribed using random hexamers. An immunoSEQ multiplex PCR generated amplified TCR beta CDR3 products spanning 54 Vbeta and 13 Jbeta. TCRdb processed the immunoSEQ multiplex PCR reads anew with MiXCR; each CDR3 protein has one entry. The data show 250,000 to 300,000 distinct CDR3 sequences, 89% seen once. The data were obtained in a study of CD8 T cells in Susac syndrome. TCR beta sequencing covered blood CD8+ and CD4+ T cells. It was treatment-naive patients with stable or active relapsing-remitting disease who made up the multiple sclerosis controls. It was negative isolation that provided the CD8+ and CD4+ T cells, whereas TEMRA cells were enriched by FACS. The specimen sequenced was CD8+ T cells from PBMCs. The source of this sequence is a human donor with multiple sclerosis.

The CDR3 region has the DNA TGTGCCAGCAGTACAAATCGACGGTCTGGGGCCAACGTCCTGACTTTC. Translated: CASSTNRRSGANVLTF. The chain joins TRBV27 to TRBJ2-6, with D hard to call. Trimming removed 5 bases at V and 1 base at J, with 12 bases between. The CDR3 length is 16 residues. Looked up from germline, CDR1 is MNHEY and CDR2 is SMNVEV (reference sequence).